These 8 T cell receptor beta chains were all obtained from the same sample, sequenced in a study of blood T cell repertoires in COVID-19. Repertoires were generated with immunoSEQ multiplex PCR, while TCRdb's copy carries only in-frame clones and drops some. The table shows approximately 140,000 clones, with roughly 86% occurring only once. Input material: peripheral blood. These receptors came from a human donor with acute or convalescent COVID-19. The donor label of this sample is uncertain.

The chain joins TRBV9 to TRBJ2-1, with D tentatively TRBD2 (5 bases). There are 16 residues in the CDR3. Trimming pared 3 bases from V and 2 bases from J, leaving 15 bases between. CDR1 SGDLS and CDR2 YYNGEE come from the germline V gene. The CDR3 region has the DNA TGTGCCAGCAGCGGATATTTCGAGGGAGCCTACAATGAGCAGTTCTTC. Translating gives CASSGYFEGAYNEQFF.

This clone has just one count. The chain is built from TRBV7-2 and TRBJ2-4, with 9 bases that match TRBD1. Germline CDR1 SGHTA, CDR2 FQGNSA. Trimming cost V 4 bases and J 6 bases; bases outside gene matches: 10. CDR3 length: 16 amino acids. The CDR3 nucleotides are TGTGCCAGCAGCTATTCCGGGACAGGGAGCGGAAACATTCAGTACTTC. As protein: CASSYSGTGSGNIQYF. The whole variable domain, filled in from reference TRBV7-2 and TRBJ2-4, reads GAGVSQSPSNKVTEKGKDVELRCDPISGHTALYWYRQSLGQGLEFLIYFQGNSAPDKSGLPSDRFSAERTGGSVSTLTIQRTQQEDSAVYLCASSYSGTGSGNIQYFGAGTRLSVL.

The rearrangement links TRBV18 to TRBJ1-6; 9 bases line up with TRBD1. Looked up from germline, CDR1 is KGHSH and CDR2 is LQKENI. V trimming: 7 bases; J trimming: 5 bases; junction bases outside the gene matches: 3. The CDR3 has 14 amino acids. CDR3 nucleotide sequence: TGTGCCAGCTTTGGACAGGGGAATAATTCACCCCTCCACTTT. The encoded protein is CASFGQGNNSPLHF.

The chain has TRBV4-3 and TRBJ1-4; D gene unclear. CDR3 size: 14 residues. V lost 0 bases, J lost 5 bases, and 7 bases lay in between. CDR1 LGHNA and CDR2 YSLEER come from the germline V gene. CDR3 nucleotides: TGCGCCAGCAGCCAAGAGGGCCGAAATGAAAAACTGTTTTTT. Encoded protein: CASSQEGRNEKLFF.

The V gene is TRBV11-2, the J gene TRBJ2-5; TRBD2 aligns across 7 bases. CDR3 length equals 16 residues. Germline lookup yields CDR1 SGHAT and CDR2 FQNNGV. The ends lost 1 base at V and 4 bases at J; junction bases unmatched: 9. The CDR3 nucleotides are TGTGCCAGCAGCTTAGGTGGGCCCCGGGGGGTAGAGACCCAGTACTTC. Residues: CASSLGGPRGVETQYF.

The V call is TRBV3-1 (or the pseudogene TRBV3-2), the J call TRBJ1-2; D not certain. The V end lost 3 bases, the J end lost 1 base, and 12 bases lay between the germline ends. Germline V gene sequence: CDR1 LGHDT, CDR2 YNNKEL (reference sequence). The length of the CDR3 is 15 residues. CDR3: CASSQESRRNYGYTF. The CDR3 DNA follows: TGTGCCAGCAGCCAGGAATCGCGGCGTAACTATGGCTACACCTTC.

The gene calls are TRBV7-2 and TRBJ2-5; TRBD2 matches 8 bases. Germline V CDR1 and CDR2: SGHTA, FQGNSA. This CDR3 region has 14 residues. V trimming: 1 base; J trimming: 4 bases; junction bases outside the gene matches: 2. CDR3 residues: CASSLDRGGETQYF. The CDR3 DNA reads TGTGCCAGCAGCTTAGATCGGGGGGGAGAGACCCAGTACTTC.

The gene calls are TRBV19 and TRBJ2-3, with TRBD2 as a possible D gene (7 bases). The length of the CDR3 is 15 residues. The germline V gene has CDR1 LNHDA and CDR2 SQIVND (reference sequence). Trimming shortened V by 8 bases and J by 0 bases, and 15 bases separated the two germline ends. CDR3 residues: CASSGGGRSTDTQYF. Written as DNA, the CDR3 is TGTGCCAGTTCTGGCGGGGGCCGTAGCACAGATACGCAGTATTTT.